The clone carrying this T cell receptor (beta chain) was found a few times. As yet, its antigen is unknown. The data stem from a study of T-cell memory formation after mild COVID-19. Study-wide context: Largely, the TCR clusters proved donor specific. Overall study results and limits: Second-wave clones that peaked on day 37 lacked confirmed SARS-CoV-2 specificity. Later expanders leaned CD4+, whereas day 15 to 85 contracting clones were balanced CD4/CD8.

5'RACE primed from the constant segment yielded TCR alpha and TCR beta cDNA libraries bearing sample barcodes and UMIs. One entry per CDR3 protein results from TCRdb running MiXCR on the 5' RACE reads. This sample carries 170,000 or so distinct CDR3 sequences, around a fifth of them seen once, and the ten largest clones take approximately 22%. This CDR3 is 15 amino acids long. Trimming removed 3 bases from V and 5 bases from J, with 13 bases in between. Germline-derived CDR1 and CDR2 are MGHRA and YSYEKL. The sequencing input was PBMCs or a T cell subset sorted from them (not recorded which). The V gene is TRBV4-1, the J gene TRBJ2-2; D could derive from TRBD1 or TRBD2 (5 bases each). This receptor was taken from an adult woman who had mild COVID-19 (a few samples of this study predate the infection). Cell type and time point are not known. CDR3 coding DNA: TGCGCCAGCAGCCATTGGGACCGAGGGACCGGGGAGCTGTTTTTT. Amino acid sequence: CASSHWDRGTGELFF.